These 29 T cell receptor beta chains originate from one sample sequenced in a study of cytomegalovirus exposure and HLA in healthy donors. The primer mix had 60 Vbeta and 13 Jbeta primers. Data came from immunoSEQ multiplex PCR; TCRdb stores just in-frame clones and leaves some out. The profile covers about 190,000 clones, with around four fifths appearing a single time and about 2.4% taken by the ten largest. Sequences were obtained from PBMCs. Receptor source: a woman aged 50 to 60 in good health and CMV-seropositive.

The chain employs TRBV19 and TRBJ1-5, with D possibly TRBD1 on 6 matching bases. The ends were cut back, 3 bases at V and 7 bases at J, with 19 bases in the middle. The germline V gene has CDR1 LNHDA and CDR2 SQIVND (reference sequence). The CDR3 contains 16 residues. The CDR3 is CASSITDAGDGQPQHF. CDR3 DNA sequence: TGTGCCAGTAGTATCACCGACGCAGGGGATGGCCAGCCCCAGCATTTT.

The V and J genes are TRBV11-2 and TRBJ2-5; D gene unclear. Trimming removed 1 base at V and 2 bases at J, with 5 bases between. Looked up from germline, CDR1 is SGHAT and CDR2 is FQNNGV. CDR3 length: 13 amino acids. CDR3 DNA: TGTGCCAGCAGCTTAGGTCTTCAAGAGACCCAGTACTTC. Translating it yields CASSLGLQETQYF.

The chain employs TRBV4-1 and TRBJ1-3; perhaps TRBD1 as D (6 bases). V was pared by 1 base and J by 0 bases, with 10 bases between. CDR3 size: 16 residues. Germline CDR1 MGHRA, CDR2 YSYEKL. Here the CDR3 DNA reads TGCGCCAGCAGCCAAGCGGGGGGCCTCTCTGGAAACACCATATATTTT. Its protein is CASSQAGGLSGNTIYF.

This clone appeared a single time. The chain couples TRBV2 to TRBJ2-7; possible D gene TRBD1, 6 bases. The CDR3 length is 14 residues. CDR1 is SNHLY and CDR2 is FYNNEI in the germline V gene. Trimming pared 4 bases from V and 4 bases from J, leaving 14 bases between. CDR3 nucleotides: TGTGCCAGCAGTGGCCAGACAGGATTGTACGAGCAGTACTTC. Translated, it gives CASSGQTGLYEQYF.

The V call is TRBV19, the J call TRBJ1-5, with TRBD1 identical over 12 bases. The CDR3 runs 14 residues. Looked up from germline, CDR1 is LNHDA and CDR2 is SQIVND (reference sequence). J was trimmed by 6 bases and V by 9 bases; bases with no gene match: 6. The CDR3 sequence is CASTGTGGLQPQHF. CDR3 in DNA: TGTGCCAGCACCGGGACAGGGGGCCTTCAGCCCCAGCATTTT. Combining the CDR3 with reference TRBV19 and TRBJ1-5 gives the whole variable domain DGGITQSPKYLFRKEGQNVTLSCEQNLNHDAMYWYRQDPGQGLRLIYYSQIVNDFQKGDIAEGYSVSREKKESFPLTVTSAQKNPTAFYLCASTGTGGLQPQHFGDGTRLSIL.

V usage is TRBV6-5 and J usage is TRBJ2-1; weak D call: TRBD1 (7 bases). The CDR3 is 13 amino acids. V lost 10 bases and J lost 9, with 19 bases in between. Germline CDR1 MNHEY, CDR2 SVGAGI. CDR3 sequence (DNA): TGTGCCATAAAGACAGGGTCCGGGGGTGAGCAGTTCTTC. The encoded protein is CAIKTGSGGEQFF.

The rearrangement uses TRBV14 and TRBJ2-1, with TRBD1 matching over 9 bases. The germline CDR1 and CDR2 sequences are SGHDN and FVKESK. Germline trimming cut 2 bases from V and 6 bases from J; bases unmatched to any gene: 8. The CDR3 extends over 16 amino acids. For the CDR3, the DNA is TGTGCCAGCAGCCAATGGGGACAGGGTGAGGGCAATGAGCAGTTCTTC. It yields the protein CASSQWGQGEGNEQFF.

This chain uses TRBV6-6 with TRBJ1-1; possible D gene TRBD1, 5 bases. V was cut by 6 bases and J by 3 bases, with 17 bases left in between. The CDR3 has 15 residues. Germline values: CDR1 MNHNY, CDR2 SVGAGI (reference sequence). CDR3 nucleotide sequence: TGTGCCAGCAGCGCCCCGAGCCGGGGGGACACTGAAGCTTTCTTT. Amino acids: CASSAPSRGDTEAFF.

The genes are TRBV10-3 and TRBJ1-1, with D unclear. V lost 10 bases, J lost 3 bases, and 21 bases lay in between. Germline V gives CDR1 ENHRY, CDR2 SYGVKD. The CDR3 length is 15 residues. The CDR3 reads CATIKSGLGYTEAFF. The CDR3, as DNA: TGTGCCACCATCAAGTCGGGGTTGGGTTACACTGAAGCTTTCTTT.

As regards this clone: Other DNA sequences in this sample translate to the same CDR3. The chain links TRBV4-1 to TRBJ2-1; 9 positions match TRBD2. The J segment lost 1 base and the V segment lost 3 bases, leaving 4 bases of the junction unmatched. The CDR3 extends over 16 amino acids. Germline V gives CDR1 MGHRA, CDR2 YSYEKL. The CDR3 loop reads CASSQSLAGSYNEQFF. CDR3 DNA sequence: TGCGCCAGCAGCCAGTCTCTAGCGGGGTCCTACAATGAGCAGTTCTTC.

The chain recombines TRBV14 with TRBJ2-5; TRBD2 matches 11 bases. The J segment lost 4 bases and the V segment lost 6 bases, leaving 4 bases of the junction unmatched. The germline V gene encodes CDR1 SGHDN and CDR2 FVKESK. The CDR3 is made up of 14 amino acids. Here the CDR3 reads CASSPSGGRETQYF. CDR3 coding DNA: TGTGCCAGCAGTCCTAGCGGGGGGAGAGAGACCCAGTACTTC.

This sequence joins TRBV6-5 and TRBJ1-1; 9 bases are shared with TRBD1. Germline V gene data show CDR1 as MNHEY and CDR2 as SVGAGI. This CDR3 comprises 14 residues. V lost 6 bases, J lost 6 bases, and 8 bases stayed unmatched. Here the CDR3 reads CASRFRDRVAEAFF. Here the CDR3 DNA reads TGTGCCAGCAGGTTCCGGGACAGGGTCGCTGAAGCTTTCTTT.

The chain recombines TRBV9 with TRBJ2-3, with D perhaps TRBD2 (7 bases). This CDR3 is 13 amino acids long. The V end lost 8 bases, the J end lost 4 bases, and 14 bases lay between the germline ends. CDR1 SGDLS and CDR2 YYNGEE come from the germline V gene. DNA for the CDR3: TGTGCCAGTAACAGGGAGGGGGCAGATACGCAGTATTTT. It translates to CASNREGADTQYF. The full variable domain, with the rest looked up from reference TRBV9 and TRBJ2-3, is DSGVTQTPKHLITATGQRVTLRCSPRSGDLSVYWYQQSLDQGLQFLIQYYNGEERAKGNILERFSAQQFPDLHSELNLSSLELGDSALYFCASNREGADTQYFGPGTRLTVL.

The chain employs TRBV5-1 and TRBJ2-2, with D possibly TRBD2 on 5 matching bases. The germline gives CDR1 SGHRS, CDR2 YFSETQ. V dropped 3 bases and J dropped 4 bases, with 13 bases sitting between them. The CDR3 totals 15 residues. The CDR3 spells CASSSRGQVTGELFF. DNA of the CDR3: TGCGCCAGCAGCTCAAGAGGGCAGGTCACCGGGGAGCTGTTTTTT.

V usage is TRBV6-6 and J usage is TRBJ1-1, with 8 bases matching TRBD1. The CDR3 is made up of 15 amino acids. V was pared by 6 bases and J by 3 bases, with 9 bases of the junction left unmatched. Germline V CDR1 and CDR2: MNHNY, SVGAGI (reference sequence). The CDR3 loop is CASRLYTGGDTEAFF. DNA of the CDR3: TGTGCCAGCAGACTTTACACAGGGGGTGACACTGAAGCTTTCTTT.

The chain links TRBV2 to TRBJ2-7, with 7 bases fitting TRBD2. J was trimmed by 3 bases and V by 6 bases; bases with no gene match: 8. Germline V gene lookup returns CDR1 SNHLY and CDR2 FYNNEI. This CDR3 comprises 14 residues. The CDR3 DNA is TGTGCCAGCAGCGCCGGGACTATCGGCTACGAGCAGTACTTC. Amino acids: CASSAGTIGYEQYF.

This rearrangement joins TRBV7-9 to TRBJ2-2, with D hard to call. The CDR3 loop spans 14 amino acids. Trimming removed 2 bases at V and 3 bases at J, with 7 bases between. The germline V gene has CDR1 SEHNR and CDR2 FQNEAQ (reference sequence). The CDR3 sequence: CASSLRDYTGELFF. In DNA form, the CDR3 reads TGTGCCAGCAGCTTAAGAGACTACACCGGGGAGCTGTTTTTT.

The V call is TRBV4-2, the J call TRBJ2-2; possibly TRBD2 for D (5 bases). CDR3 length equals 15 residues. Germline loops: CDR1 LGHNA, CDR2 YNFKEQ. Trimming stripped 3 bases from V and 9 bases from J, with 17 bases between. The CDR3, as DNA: TGTGCCAGCAGCCAGACCGGGATATTAGCTCGGGAGCTGTTTTTT. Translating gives CASSQTGILARELFF.

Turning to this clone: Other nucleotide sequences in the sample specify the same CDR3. The DNA for the CDR3 is TGTGCCATCAGCGGACTAGCGGGGGGAATAAGCGAGCAGTACTTC. It encodes CAISGLAGGISEQYF. The gene calls are TRBV10-3 and TRBJ2-7, with TRBD2 matching 14 bases. This CDR3 has 15 amino acids. J lost 6 bases, V lost 6 bases, and 7 bases had no gene match. Germline CDR1 and CDR2: ENHRY and SYGVKD.

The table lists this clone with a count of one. The CDR3: CASSLRGGAGYTF. In nucleotides, the CDR3 is TGTGCCAGCAGTTTGAGGGGGGGCGCAGGCTACACCTTC. V is TRBV28 and J is TRBJ1-2; tentatively, D is TRBD1 (6 bases). This CDR3 has 13 amino acids. Trimming left V 3 bases short and J 8 bases short, with 13 bases between. CDR1 MDHEN and CDR2 SYDVKM come from the germline V gene.

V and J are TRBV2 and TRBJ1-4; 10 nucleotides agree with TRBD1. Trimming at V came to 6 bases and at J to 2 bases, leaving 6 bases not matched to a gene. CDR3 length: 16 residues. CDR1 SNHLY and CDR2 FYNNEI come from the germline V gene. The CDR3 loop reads CASRPRQGATNEKLFF. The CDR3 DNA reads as TGTGCCAGCAGGCCCCGACAGGGGGCTACTAATGAAAAACTGTTTTTT.

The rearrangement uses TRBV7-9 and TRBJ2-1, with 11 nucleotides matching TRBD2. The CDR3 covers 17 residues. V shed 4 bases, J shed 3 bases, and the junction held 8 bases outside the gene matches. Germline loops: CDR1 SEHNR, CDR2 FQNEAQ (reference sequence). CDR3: CASSSGLAGDYYNEQFF. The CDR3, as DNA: TGTGCCAGCAGCTCTGGACTAGCGGGCGACTACTACAATGAGCAGTTCTTC.

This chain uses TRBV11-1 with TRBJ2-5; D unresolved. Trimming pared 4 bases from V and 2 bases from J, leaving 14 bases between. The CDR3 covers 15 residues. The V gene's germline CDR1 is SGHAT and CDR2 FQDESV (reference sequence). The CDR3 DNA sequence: TGTGCCAGCAGCTCCCTATCGGTGTTACAAGAGACCCAGTACTTC. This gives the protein CASSSLSVLQETQYF.

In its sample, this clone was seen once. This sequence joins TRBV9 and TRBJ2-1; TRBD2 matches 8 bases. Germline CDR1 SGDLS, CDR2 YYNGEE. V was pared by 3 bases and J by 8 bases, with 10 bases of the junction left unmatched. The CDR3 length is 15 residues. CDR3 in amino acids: CASSARRGGRDEQFF. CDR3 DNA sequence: TGTGCCAGCAGCGCCCGCCGGGGGGGCCGGGATGAGCAGTTCTTC. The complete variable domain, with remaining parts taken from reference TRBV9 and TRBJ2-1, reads DSGVTQTPKHLITATGQRVTLRCSPRSGDLSVYWYQQSLDQGLQFLIQYYNGEERAKGNILERFSAQQFPDLHSELNLSSLELGDSALYFCASSARRGGRDEQFFGPGTRLTVL.

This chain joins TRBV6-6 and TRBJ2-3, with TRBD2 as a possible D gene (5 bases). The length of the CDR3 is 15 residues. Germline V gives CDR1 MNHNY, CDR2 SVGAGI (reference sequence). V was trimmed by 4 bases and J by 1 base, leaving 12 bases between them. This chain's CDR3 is CASSSIGRGTDTQYF. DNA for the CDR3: TGTGCCAGCAGTTCCATAGGGCGGGGCACAGATACGCAGTATTTT.

CDR3 coding DNA: TGTGCCAGTACCAATGCCTTTGGGGAGGGCAATCAGCCCCAGCATTTT. As protein: CASTNAFGEGNQPQHF. The chain joins TRBV19 to TRBJ1-5; D is uncertain. The CDR3 extends over 16 amino acids. The V end was cut by 7 bases, the J end by 2 bases, with 18 bases between. Germline CDR1 reads LNHDA; CDR2 reads SQIVND (reference sequence).

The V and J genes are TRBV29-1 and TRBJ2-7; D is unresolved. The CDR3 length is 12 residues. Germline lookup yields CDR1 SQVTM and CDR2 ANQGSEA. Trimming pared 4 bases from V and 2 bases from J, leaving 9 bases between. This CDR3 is CSVGQSPYEQYF. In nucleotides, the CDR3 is TGCAGCGTTGGGCAGTCCCCCTACGAGCAGTACTTC.

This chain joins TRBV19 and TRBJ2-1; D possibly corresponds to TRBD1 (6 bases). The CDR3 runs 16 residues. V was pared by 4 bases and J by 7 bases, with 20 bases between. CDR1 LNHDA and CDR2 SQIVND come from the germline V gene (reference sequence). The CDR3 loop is CASSTRTATSGNEQFF. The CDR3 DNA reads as TGTGCCAGTAGTACCAGGACAGCCACCTCCGGTAATGAGCAGTTCTTC.

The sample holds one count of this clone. CDR3 protein: CASSRTGNAGNTIYF. CDR3 nucleotides: TGTGCCAGCAGCCGTACAGGGAACGCTGGAAACACCATATATTTT. The chain couples TRBV7-9 to TRBJ1-3, with D possibly matching TRBD1 (6 bases). V lost 5 bases and J lost 2, with 13 bases in between. Per the germline V gene, CDR1 is SEHNR and CDR2 is FQNEAQ (reference sequence). The CDR3 consists of 15 residues.